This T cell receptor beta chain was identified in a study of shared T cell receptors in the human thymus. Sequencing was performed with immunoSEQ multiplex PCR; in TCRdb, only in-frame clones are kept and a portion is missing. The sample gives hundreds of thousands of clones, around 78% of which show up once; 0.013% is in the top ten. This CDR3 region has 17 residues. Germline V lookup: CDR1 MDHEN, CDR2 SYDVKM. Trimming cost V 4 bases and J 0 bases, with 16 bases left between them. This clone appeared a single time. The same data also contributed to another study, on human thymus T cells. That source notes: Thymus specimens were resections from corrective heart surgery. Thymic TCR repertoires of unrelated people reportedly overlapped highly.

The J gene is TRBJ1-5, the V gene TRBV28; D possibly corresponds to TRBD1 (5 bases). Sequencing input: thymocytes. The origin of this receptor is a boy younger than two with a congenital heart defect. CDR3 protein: CASSSYADTDSNQPQHF. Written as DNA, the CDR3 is TGTGCCAGCAGTTCCTACGCGGACACCGATAGCAATCAGCCCCAGCATTTT.